The 10 T cell receptor beta chains reported below all come from one sample, sequenced in a study of T-cell reconstitution after alpha-beta-depleted transplantation in children (dated by TCRdb to 2016 to 2018). Library method: PCR. Sequenced on an Illumina HiSeq 2500. Molecular barcoding was employed in the preparation of TCR libraries, with unique molecular identifiers being used to normalize TCRbeta repertoire quantification. The public reads were reanalyzed by TCRdb: fastp trimming at Q25, MiXCR alignment, in-frame beta chains only. A single entry per CDR3 protein holds the most common genes and DNA from its merged rows. Within this sample are 400,000 to 450,000 distinct CDR3 sequences, with over 40% of them counted one time only. Under 35% of the sample is in the top ten clones. Explained via the paper, the treatment or condition label denotes: allogeneic hematopoietic cell transplantation with graft depleted of TCRalphabeta T cells and CD19 B cells.

The starting material was PBMCs, obtained before TCRalphabeta/CD19-depleted stem cell transplant. All receptors derive from a girl between 2 and 10 years old with aplastic anemia, due to receive a stem cell transplant.

The chain joins TRBV5-1 to TRBJ2-5; 10 positions match TRBD2. The trim removed 4 bases at V and 5 bases at J, leaving 11 bases unmatched. The CDR3 is 16 amino acids. The V gene's germline CDR1 is SGHRS and CDR2 YFSETQ. DNA of the CDR3: TGCGCCAGCAGCAGATATCAAGCGGGAGGGCCGGAGACCCAGTACTTC. It specifies CASSRYQAGGPETQYF.

This clonotype has at least ten counts. The chain has TRBV28 and TRBJ2-1, with 9 bases aligning to TRBD2. Germline loops: CDR1 MDHEN, CDR2 SYDVKM. CDR3 length equals 15 residues. The trim removed 2 bases at V and 10 bases at J, leaving 9 bases unmatched. The CDR3 loop is CASSLRSSGKDEQFF. CDR3 DNA sequence: TGTGCCAGCAGTTTAAGGTCTAGCGGGAAGGACGAGCAGTTCTTC.

The rearrangement links TRBV7-2 to TRBJ2-5, with 11 bases identical to TRBD2. CDR1 and CDR2 from the germline V gene are SGHTA and FQGNSA. The ends lost 5 bases at V and 7 bases at J; junction bases unmatched: 15. This CDR3 has 17 residues. CDR3 region: CASSPGTSGLSWGTQYF. The CDR3 DNA sequence: TGTGCCAGCAGCCCGGGGACTAGCGGCCTTTCATGGGGGACCCAGTACTTC. Full variable domain (remainder filled in from reference TRBV7-2 and TRBJ2-5): GAGVSQSPSNKVTEKGKDVELRCDPISGHTALYWYRQSLGQGLEFLIYFQGNSAPDKSGLPSDRFSAERTGGSVSTLTIQRTQQEDSAVYLCASSPGTSGLSWGTQYFGPGTRLLVL.

In its sample, this clonotype was seen a few times. V usage is TRBV10-3 and J usage is TRBJ1-2; weak D call: TRBD1 (5 bases). CDR3 length: 13 amino acids. The germline V and J ends were trimmed by 2 bases and 3 bases, with 7 bases remaining between them. Germline CDR1 is ENHRY and CDR2 is SYGVKD. The CDR3 DNA is TGTGCCATCAGTGAGCTCAGGGACTATGGCTACACCTTC. The encoded protein is CAISELRDYGYTF.

Concerning this clonotype itself: This may be a read error, as it is one base from a much larger clone. This chain links TRBV6-5 with TRBJ2-1; D call uncertain. Trimming took 2 bases from V and 8 from J, leaving 7 bases between them. Germline assignment: CDR1 MNHEY and CDR2 SVGAGI. There are 12 residues in the CDR3. The CDR3 sequence: CASSYGNHEQFF. The CDR3 bases are TGTGCCAGCAGTTACGGGAACCATGAGCAGTTCTTC.

This chain joins TRBV4-2 and TRBJ2-5; D ambiguous. V lost 0 bases and J lost 4, with 6 bases in between. Germline V gene sequence: CDR1 LGHNA, CDR2 YNFKEQ. The CDR3 extends over 13 amino acids. CDR3 region: CASSQESAETQYF. In nucleotides, the CDR3 is TGTGCCAGCAGCCAAGAGTCTGCAGAGACCCAGTACTTC.

This clonotype has a count of ten or more. The J gene is TRBJ1-2, the V gene TRBV12-3 or TRBV12-4; 8 bases align to TRBD1. This CDR3 region has 13 residues. V shed 6 bases and J 3 bases; nucleotides not matched to a gene: 3. CDR3 amino acids: CASSPDRDYGYTF. In DNA, the CDR3 is TGTGCCAGCAGCCCGGACAGGGACTATGGCTACACCTTC.

The rearrangement uses TRBV7-8 and TRBJ2-7; TRBD1 matches 9 bases. The CDR3 is made up of 15 amino acids. After removal of 2 bases from V and 2 bases from J, the junction contained 4 bases not matched to a gene. Per germline, CDR1 SGHVS and CDR2 FQNEAQ. CDR3 amino acids: CASSLITGGTYEQYF. The CDR3 region has the DNA TGTGCCAGCAGCTTAATAACAGGGGGCACCTACGAGCAGTACTTC.

The chain uses TRBV5-6 and TRBJ2-5; D is undetermined. Germline CDR1 reads SGHDT; CDR2 reads YYEEEE. Between the trimmed V and J ends, which lost 5 bases and 4 bases, there was a span of 15 bases. The CDR3 is 14 residues long. CDR3 sequence (DNA): TGTGCCAGCAGTCGCGGCAACTCGAGAGAGACCCAGTACTTC. This codes for CASSRGNSRETQYF.

V is TRBV7-9 and J is TRBJ2-5; D is possibly TRBD2 (6 bases). CDR1 is SEHNR and CDR2 is FQNEAQ in the germline V gene (reference sequence). The CDR3 spans 15 residues. V gave up 1 base and J gave up 7 bases, with 16 bases separating them. CDR3 loop: CASSLERLREGTQYF. DNA of the CDR3: TGTGCCAGCAGCTTAGAAAGGTTGCGGGAAGGGACCCAGTACTTC.